This note documents a single TCR beta chain sequence. The CDR3 contains 14 residues. CDR1 and CDR2 from the germline V gene are SGDLS and YYNGEE. Trimming cost V 0 bases and J 8 bases, with 14 bases left between them. This sample was taken from a study of siplizumab effects on memory and regulatory T cells. Assay: immunoSEQ multiplex PCR; the TCRdb copy retains only in-frame clones and omits some. The sample comprises more than 60,000 clones, just over 95% of which are singletons, and 0.095% rests with the top ten. The J gene is TRBJ1-2, the V gene TRBV9; D perhaps matches TRBD1 (5 bases). The receptor comes from a human donor in good health. The sample comprised naive CD8+ T cells sorted from blood. This CDR3 is CASSVAEEGTGYTF. CDR3 sequence (DNA): TGTGCCAGCAGCGTAGCAGAGGAAGGGACCGGCTACACCTTC.